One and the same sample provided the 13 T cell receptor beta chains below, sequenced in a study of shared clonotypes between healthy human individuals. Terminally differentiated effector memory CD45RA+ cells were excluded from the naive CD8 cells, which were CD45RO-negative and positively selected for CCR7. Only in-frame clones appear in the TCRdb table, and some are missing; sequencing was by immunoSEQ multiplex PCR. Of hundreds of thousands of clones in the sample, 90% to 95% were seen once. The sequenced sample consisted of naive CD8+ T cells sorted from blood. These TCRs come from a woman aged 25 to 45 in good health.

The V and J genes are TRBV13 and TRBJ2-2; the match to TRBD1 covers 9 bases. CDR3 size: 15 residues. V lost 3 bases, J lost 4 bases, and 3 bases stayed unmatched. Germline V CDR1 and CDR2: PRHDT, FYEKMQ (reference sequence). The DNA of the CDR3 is TGTGCCAGCAGCTTTCCGGGACAGGGCACCGGGGAGCTGTTTTTT. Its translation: CASSFPGQGTGELFF.

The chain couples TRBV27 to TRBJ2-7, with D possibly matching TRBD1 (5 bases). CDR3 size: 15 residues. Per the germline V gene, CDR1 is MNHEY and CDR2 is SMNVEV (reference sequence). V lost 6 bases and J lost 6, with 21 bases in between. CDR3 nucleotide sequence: TGTGCCAGCAGCCCCGACCGATTTCACAGGTCCGAGCAGTACTTC. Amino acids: CASSPDRFHRSEQYF.

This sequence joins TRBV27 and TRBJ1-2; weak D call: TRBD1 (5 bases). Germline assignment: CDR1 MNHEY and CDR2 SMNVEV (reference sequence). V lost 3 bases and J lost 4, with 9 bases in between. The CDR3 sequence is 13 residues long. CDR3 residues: CASSFDSFYGYTF. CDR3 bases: TGTGCCAGCAGTTTCGACAGCTTCTATGGCTACACCTTC.

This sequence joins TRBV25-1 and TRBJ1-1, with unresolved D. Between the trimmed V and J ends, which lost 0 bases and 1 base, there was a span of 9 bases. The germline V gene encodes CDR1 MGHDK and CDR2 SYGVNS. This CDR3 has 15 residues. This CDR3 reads CASSEYEQSNTEAFF. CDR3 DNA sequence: TGTGCCAGCAGTGAATATGAACAGTCGAACACTGAAGCTTTCTTT.

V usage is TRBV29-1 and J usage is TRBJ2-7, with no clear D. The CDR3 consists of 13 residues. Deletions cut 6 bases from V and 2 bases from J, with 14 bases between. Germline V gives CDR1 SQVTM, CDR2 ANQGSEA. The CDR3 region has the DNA TGCAGCGTGTCGATAGCCGATCCCTACGAGCAGTACTTC. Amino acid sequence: CSVSIADPYEQYF.

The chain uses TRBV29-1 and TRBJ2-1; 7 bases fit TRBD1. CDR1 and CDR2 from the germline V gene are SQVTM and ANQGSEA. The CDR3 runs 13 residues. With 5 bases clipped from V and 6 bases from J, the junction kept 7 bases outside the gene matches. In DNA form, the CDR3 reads TGCAGCGTTTCACAGGGGATAGGCAATGAGCAGTTCTTC. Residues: CSVSQGIGNEQFF.

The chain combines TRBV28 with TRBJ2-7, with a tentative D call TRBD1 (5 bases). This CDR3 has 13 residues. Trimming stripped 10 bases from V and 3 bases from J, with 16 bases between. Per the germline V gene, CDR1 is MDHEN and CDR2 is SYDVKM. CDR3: CAIKTGSLYEQYF. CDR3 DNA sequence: TGTGCCATCAAAACAGGTTCTCTCTACGAGCAGTACTTC.

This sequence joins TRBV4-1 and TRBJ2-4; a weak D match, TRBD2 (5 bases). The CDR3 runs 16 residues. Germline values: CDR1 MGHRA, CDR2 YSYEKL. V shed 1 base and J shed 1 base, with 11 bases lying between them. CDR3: CASSQAPPGAKNIQYF. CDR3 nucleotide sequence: TGCGCCAGCAGCCAAGCTCCCCCGGGGGCCAAAAACATTCAGTACTTC.

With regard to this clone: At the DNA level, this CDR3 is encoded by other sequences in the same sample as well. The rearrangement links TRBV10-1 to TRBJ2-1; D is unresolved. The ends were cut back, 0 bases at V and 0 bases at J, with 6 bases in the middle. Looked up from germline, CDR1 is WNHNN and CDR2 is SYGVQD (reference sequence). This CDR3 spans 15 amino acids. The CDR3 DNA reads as TGCGCCAGCAGTGAGTCGCAGAGCTCCTACAATGAGCAGTTCTTC. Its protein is CASSESQSSYNEQFF.

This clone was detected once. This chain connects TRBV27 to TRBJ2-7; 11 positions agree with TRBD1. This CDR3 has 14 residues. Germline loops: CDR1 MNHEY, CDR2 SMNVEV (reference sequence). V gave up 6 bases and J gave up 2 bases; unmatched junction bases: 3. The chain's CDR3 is CASRQDRGPYEQYF. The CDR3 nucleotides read TGTGCCAGCAGACAGGACAGGGGGCCCTACGAGCAGTACTTC.

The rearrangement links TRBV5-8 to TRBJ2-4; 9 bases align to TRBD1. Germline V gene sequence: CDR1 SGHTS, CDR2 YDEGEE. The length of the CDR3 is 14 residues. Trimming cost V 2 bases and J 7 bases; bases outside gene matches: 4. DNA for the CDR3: TGTGCCAGCAGCTTCGGACAGGGGATGAACATTCAGTACTTC. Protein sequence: CASSFGQGMNIQYF. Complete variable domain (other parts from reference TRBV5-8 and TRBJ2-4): EAGVTQSPTHLIKTRGQQATLRCSPISGHTSVYWYQQALGLGLQFLLWYDEGEERNRGNFPPRFSGRQFPNYSSELNVNALELEDSALYLCASSFGQGMNIQYFGAGTRLSVL.

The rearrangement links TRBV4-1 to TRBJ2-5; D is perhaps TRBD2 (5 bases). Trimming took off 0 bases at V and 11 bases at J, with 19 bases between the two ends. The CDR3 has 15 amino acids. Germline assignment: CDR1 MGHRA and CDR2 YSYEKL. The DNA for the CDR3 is TGCGCCAGCAGCCAAGATGGAAGAGGGAACACAGAGCAGTACTTC. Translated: CASSQDGRGNTEQYF.

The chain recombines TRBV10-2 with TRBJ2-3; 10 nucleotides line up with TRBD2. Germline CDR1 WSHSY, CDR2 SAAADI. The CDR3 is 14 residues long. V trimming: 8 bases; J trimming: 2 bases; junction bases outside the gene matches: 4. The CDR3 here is CASGSGRITDTQYF. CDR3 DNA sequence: TGCGCCAGCGGTAGCGGGAGGATCACAGATACGCAGTATTTT.